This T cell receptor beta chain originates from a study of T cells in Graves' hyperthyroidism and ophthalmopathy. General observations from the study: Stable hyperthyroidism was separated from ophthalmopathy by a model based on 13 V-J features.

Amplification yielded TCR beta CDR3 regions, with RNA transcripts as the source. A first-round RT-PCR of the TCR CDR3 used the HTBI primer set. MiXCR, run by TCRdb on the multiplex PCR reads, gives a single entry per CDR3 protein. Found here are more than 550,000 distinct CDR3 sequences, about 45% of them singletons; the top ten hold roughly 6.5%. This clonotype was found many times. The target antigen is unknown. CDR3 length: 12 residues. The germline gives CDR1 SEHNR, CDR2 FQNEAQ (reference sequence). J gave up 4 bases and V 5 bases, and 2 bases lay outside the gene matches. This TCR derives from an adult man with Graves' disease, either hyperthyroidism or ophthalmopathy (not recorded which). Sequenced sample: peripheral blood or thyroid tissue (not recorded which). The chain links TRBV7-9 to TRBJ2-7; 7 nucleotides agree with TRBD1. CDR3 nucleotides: TGTGCCAGCAGCCAACAGGGGTACGAGCAGTACTTC. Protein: CASSQQGYEQYF.